Only a few counts were recorded for the clone carrying this T cell receptor beta chain. Antigen: not known. Amplification used 60 Vbeta primers and 13 Jbeta primers. Profiling relied on immunoSEQ multiplex PCR, and the TCRdb table lists in-frame clones only, not all of them. Of roughly 140,000 clones listed, around a tenth are singletons. The sample is drawn from a study of cytomegalovirus exposure and HLA in healthy donors. Points from the study as a whole: Specific recognition of CMV antigens was confirmed in vitro for a few chains (all CMV-associated). It was only CMV serostatus that was available as immune exposure information.

The clonotype comes from a male donor in good health and CMV-seronegative. Material for sequencing was PBMCs.

CDR3 DNA sequence: TGTGCCAGCAGCCCCGCAGCGCTCCTGGAAAAACTGTTTTTT. Residues: CASSPAALLEKLFF. V and J are TRBV7-9 and TRBJ1-4; D gene unclear. Between the trimmed V and J ends, which lost 5 bases and 8 bases, there was a span of 15 bases. This CDR3 is built from 14 residues. Germline V gives CDR1 SEHNR, CDR2 FQNEAQ (reference sequence).